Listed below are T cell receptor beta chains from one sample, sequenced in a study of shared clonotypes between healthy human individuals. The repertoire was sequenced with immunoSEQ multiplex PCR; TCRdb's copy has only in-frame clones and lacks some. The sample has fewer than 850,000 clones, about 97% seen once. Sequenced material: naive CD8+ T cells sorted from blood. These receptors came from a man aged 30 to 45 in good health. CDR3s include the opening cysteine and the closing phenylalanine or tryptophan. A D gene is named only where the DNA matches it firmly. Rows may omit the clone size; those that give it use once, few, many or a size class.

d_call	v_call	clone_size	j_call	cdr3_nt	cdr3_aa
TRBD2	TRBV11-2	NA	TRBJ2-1	TGTGCCAGCAGCTCGATGCTAGCGGGAGGATACAATGAGCAGTTCTTC	CASSSMLAGGYNEQFF
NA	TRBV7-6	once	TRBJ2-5	TGTGCCAGCAGCTTACTGGGTGAAGAGACCCAGTACTTC	CASSLLGEETQYF
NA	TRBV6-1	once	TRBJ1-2	TGTGCCAGCAGTGTGTACAGAAGCGGCTACACCTTC	CASSVYRSGYTF
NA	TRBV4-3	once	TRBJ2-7	TGCGCCAGCAGCCAAGCGGCGGCAAGCTCCTACGAGCAGTACTTC	CASSQAAASSYEQYF
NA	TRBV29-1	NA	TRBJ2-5	TGCAGCGTTGAAGATAACCGGAACCAAGAGACCCAGTACTTC	CSVEDNRNQETQYF
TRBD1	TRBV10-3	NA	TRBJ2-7	TGTGCCATCAGCGGGACAGGGGCGGCCTACGAGCAGTACTTC	CAISGTGAAYEQYF
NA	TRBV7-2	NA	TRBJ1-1	TGTGCCAGCTTTTACCAGGGAAACACTGAAGCTTTCTTT	CASFYQGNTEAFF
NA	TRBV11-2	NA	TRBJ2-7	TGTGCCAGCAGCTTAGGGGGAAGAACCTACGAGCAGTACTTC	CASSLGGRTYEQYF
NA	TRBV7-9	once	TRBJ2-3	TGTGCCAGCAGCTTCTCCCGAGAACCCCCTCCCGATACGCAGTATTTT	CASSFSREPPPDTQYF
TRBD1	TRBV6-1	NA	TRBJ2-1	TGTGCCAGCAGTGAAGCAGGGTTCGGGACAGGGGCCCGCAATGAGCAGTTCTTC	CASSEAGFGTGARNEQFF
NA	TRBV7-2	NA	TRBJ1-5	TGTGCCAGCAGCTTGGACAGAGATAGCAATCAGCCCCAGCATTTT	CASSLDRDSNQPQHF
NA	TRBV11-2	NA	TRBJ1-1	TGTGCCAGCAGCAAAAGAGGCACCATGAACACTGAAGCTTTCTTT	CASSKRGTMNTEAFF
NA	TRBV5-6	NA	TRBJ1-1	TGTGCCAGCAGCCTTGTCGGGGACAACACTGAAGCTTTCTTT	CASSLVGDNTEAFF
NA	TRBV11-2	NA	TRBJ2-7	TGTGCCAGCAGCCCGTTTGTAACCTACGAGCAGTACTTC	CASSPFVTYEQYF
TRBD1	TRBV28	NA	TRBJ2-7	TGTGCCAGCAGCCGGGGACAGGGTCTTTTAGAGCAGTACTTC	CASSRGQGLLEQYF
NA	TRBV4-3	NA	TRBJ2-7	TGCGCCAGCAGCCAAGATCCAAGCAGGGCCCACTACGAGCAGTACTTC	CASSQDPSRAHYEQYF
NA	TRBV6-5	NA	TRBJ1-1	TGTGCCAGCAGTTACAAGGAGAACACTGAAGCTTTCTTT	CASSYKENTEAFF
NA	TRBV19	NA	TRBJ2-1	TGTGCCAGTAATGGGGTTTGGAATGAGCAGTTCTTC	CASNGVWNEQFF